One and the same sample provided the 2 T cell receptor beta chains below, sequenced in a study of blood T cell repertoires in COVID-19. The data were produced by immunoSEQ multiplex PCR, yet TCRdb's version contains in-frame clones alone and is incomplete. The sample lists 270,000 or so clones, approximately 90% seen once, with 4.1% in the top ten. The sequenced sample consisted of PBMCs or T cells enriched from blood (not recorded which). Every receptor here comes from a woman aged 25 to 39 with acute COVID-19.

In DNA form, the CDR3 reads TGTGCCAGCAGTTTGGGGGCCACATATGAAGGCTACACCTTC. This codes for CASSLGATYEGYTF. The genes are TRBV27 and TRBJ1-2; D is possibly TRBD1 (6 bases). CDR1 MNHEY and CDR2 SMNVEV come from the germline V gene (reference sequence). Trimming cost V 3 bases and J 8 bases, with 16 bases left between them. The CDR3 has 14 residues.

CDR3 protein: CASRAQGLGEQYF. CDR3 coding DNA: TGTGCCAGTAGAGCACAGGGGTTGGGGGAGCAGTACTTC. The chain links TRBV19 to TRBJ2-7, with TRBD1 matching 7 bases. The CDR3 runs 13 residues. CDR1 LNHDA and CDR2 SQIVND come from the germline V gene (reference sequence). V was pared by 6 bases and J by 7 bases, with 9 bases of the junction left unmatched.